These 13 T cell receptor beta chains originate from one sample sequenced in a study of T cells after yellow fever vaccination. TCRdb redid the calling of the 5' RACE reads with MiXCR, one entry per CDR3 protein. The sample includes about 630,000 distinct CDR3 sequences, approximately 13% of them seen just once. Material: PBMCs, obtained on the day of the yellow fever booster vaccination. The receptors stem from a man in his thirties or forties who received the YFV17D yellow fever vaccine.

There are many counts of this clonotype. V and J are TRBV7-9 and TRBJ2-1; D is perhaps TRBD2 (5 bases). Germline assignment: CDR1 SEHNR and CDR2 FQNEAQ (reference sequence). V was clipped by 5 bases and J by 8 bases, with 19 bases between them. The CDR3 consists of 15 residues. The CDR3: CASSPGMYGGDEQFF. For the CDR3, the DNA is TGTGCCAGCAGCCCCGGGATGTACGGTGGCGATGAGCAGTTCTTC.

This clonotype was seen ten or more times. The CDR3, as DNA: TGTGCCAGCAGCCAAGATAGGGCTACCTACGAGCAGTACTTC. It encodes CASSQDRATYEQYF. The V and J genes are TRBV3-1 and TRBJ2-7; D remains ambiguous. The CDR3 loop spans 14 amino acids. CDR1 is LGHDT, CDR2 YNNKEL, per germline (reference sequence). The germline V and J ends were trimmed by 0 bases and 2 bases, with 8 bases remaining between them.

This clonotype has a handful of counts. The chain uses TRBV20-1 and TRBJ2-5, with a weak D call TRBD2 (7 bases). V gave up 3 bases and J gave up 4 bases, with 15 bases separating them. The CDR3 covers 14 residues. Looked up from germline, CDR1 is DFQATT and CDR2 is SNEGSKA (reference sequence). The CDR3, as DNA: TGCAGTGCTAGGCGGGGAGGGGGGGGAGAGACCCAGTACTTC. Protein sequence: CSARRGGGGETQYF.

This chain connects TRBV7-6 to TRBJ2-1; 11 bases map to TRBD2. CDR3 length: 15 residues. J gave up 5 bases and V 5 bases, and 5 bases lay outside the gene matches. Germline loops: CDR1 SGHVS, CDR2 FNYEAQ. The CDR3 here is CASSIGTSGNNEQFF. The DNA for the CDR3 is TGTGCCAGCAGCATCGGGACTAGCGGTAACAATGAGCAGTTCTTC.

With respect to this clonotype: Germline is not matched at one junction end, which may reflect a read error. V and J are TRBV18 and TRBJ2-3; TRBD1 is a possible D gene (5 bases). The CDR3 spans 14 residues. Germline loops: CDR1 KGHSH, CDR2 LQKENI. CDR3 nucleotide sequence: TGTGCCAGCTTACCAGACAGTGACACAGATACGCAGTATTTT. Its translation is CASLPDSDTDTQYF.

V gene TRBV7-2 combines with J gene TRBJ2-7; 13 bases align to TRBD2. Germline V gene lookup returns CDR1 SGHTA and CDR2 FQGNSA. CDR3 length equals 17 residues. With V trimmed by 2 bases and J by 0 bases, 4 bases remained unmatched. The chain's CDR3 is CASSLSTSGGSSYEQYF. The CDR3 DNA sequence: TGTGCCAGCAGCTTATCGACTAGCGGGGGGAGCTCCTACGAGCAGTACTTC.

This clonotype was seen only a few times. One end of the junction is discordant with germline, which a read error may explain. The chain is built from TRBV6-2 or TRBV6-3 and TRBJ2-5; 7 positions agree with TRBD2. Germline lookup yields CDR1 MNHEY and CDR2 SVGEGT. The length of the CDR3 is 10 residues. As DNA, the CDR3 is TGTGCCAGCAGACGGACTAGGATCTTCTTC. Its translation: CASRRTRIFF.

The chain employs TRBV5-1 and TRBJ2-2; 8 bases line up with TRBD2. The CDR3 sequence is 16 residues long. The V segment lost 4 bases and the J segment 4 bases; nucleotides outside the gene matches: 9. Germline V gene lookup returns CDR1 SGHRS and CDR2 YFSETQ. DNA for the CDR3: TGCGCCAGCAGCCTCGGGGCGGGAGGCTTCACCGGGGAGCTGTTTTTT. It translates to CASSLGAGGFTGELFF.

The rearrangement joins TRBV6-2 or TRBV6-3 to TRBJ2-1; D unclear. V was trimmed by 8 bases and J by 2 bases, leaving 7 bases between them. The CDR3 spans 12 residues. Germline CDR1 is MNHEY and CDR2 is SVGEGT. CDR3 nucleotide sequence: TGTGCCAGCCAAATACCCTACAATGAGCAGTTCTTC. This sequence encodes CASQIPYNEQFF.

The rearrangement joins TRBV20-1 to TRBJ2-5, with D perhaps TRBD2 (5 bases). With 4 bases removed from V and 4 bases from J, the gap between germline ends came to 16 bases. The length of the CDR3 is 14 residues. Per the germline V gene, CDR1 is DFQATT and CDR2 is SNEGSKA (reference sequence). CDR3 region: CSAIRTSAPETQYF. The CDR3 coding sequence is TGCAGTGCTATACGGACTTCCGCCCCAGAGACCCAGTACTTC.

As for this clonotype: An end of the junction does not agree with germline; a read error may underlie this. The chain combines TRBV20-1 with TRBJ2-1; D gene ambiguous. Germline V gene data show CDR1 as DFQATT and CDR2 as SNEGSKA (reference sequence). The CDR3 extends over 9 amino acids. CDR3 in amino acids: CSAGEEQFF. The CDR3 DNA sequence: TGCAGTGCTGGAGAGGAGCAGTTCTTC.

The chain links TRBV9 to TRBJ2-5; the D is unclear. Per the germline V gene, CDR1 is SGDLS and CDR2 is YYNGEE. This CDR3 comprises 13 residues. V dropped 0 bases and J dropped 5 bases, with 8 bases sitting between them. CDR3 nucleotide sequence: TGTGCCAGCAGCGTAGGGTCCCTTGAGACCCAGTACTTC. It codes for CASSVGSLETQYF.

The chain recombines TRBV20-1 with TRBJ2-2, with 9 nucleotides matching TRBD1. V shed 4 bases and J 4 bases; nucleotides not matched to a gene: 10. Germline CDR1 reads DFQATT; CDR2 reads SNEGSKA (reference sequence). This CDR3 comprises 16 residues. In nucleotides, the CDR3 is TGCAGTGCTACAAGCTATGGACAGGGGATCACCGGGGAGCTGTTTTTT. This gives the protein CSATSYGQGITGELFF.